The 18 T cell receptor beta chains presented below share a single source sample, sequenced in a study of T-cell reconstitution after alpha-beta-depleted transplantation in children. Unique molecular identifiers tagged the TCRbeta library. MiXCR was run by TCRdb on the PCR reads, yielding one entry per CDR3 protein. The sample has hundreds of thousands of distinct CDR3 sequences, roughly 18% seen once. The sample was PBMCs, mostly from graft donor cells, taken 360 days after TCRalphabeta/CD19-depleted stem cell transplant. These receptors came from a male patient aged 2 to 10 who had a stem cell transplant for acute lymphoblastic leukemia, so the T cells may come from the graft donor.

The rearrangement links TRBV5-8 to TRBJ1-6; 8 nucleotides align to TRBD1. Germline CDR1 reads SGHTS; CDR2 reads YDEGEE. This CDR3 has 15 amino acids. The ends lost 4 bases at V and 7 bases at J; junction bases unmatched: 7. The CDR3 is CASSLVAGGNSPLHF. The CDR3, as DNA: TGTGCCAGCAGCCTCGTCGCAGGGGGCAATTCACCCCTCCACTTT.

This clonotype was seen a handful of times. The chain uses TRBV12-3 or TRBV12-4 and TRBJ2-7, with D possibly matching TRBD2 (5 bases). The ends were cut back, 3 bases at V and 7 bases at J, with 13 bases in the middle. The CDR3 loop spans 13 amino acids. The CDR3 region is CASSFSPEGEQYF. In nucleotides, the CDR3 is TGTGCCAGCAGTTTTAGTCCTGAGGGAGAGCAGTACTTC.

There are a few counts of this clonotype. The V call is TRBV11-2, the J call TRBJ2-1; no firm D call. The CDR3 loop spans 15 amino acids. The germline V gene has CDR1 SGHAT and CDR2 FQNNGV. V was shortened by 0 bases and J by 3 bases, with 9 bases between the two germline ends. CDR3 sequence reads: CASSLEVSNYNEQFF. CDR3 nucleotides: TGTGCCAGCAGCTTAGAGGTCAGCAACTACAATGAGCAGTTCTTC. The variable domain in full, completed from reference TRBV11-2 and TRBJ2-1, reads EAGVAQSPRYKIIEKRQSVAFWCNPISGHATLYWYQQILGQGPKLLIQFQNNGVVDDSQLPKDRFSAERLKGVDSTLKIQPAKLEDSAVYLCASSLEVSNYNEQFFGPGTRLTVL.

The rearrangement uses TRBV4-3 and TRBJ2-3, with TRBD2 identical over 7 bases. Germline trimming cut 4 bases from V and 6 bases from J; bases unmatched to any gene: 10. Germline lookup yields CDR1 LGHNA and CDR2 YSLEER. This CDR3 is 15 amino acids long. The chain's CDR3 is CASSRQGEGPDTQYF. Written as DNA, the CDR3 is TGCGCCAGCAGCCGCCAAGGGGAGGGTCCCGATACGCAGTATTTT.

This clonotype was picked up a small number of times. This rearrangement joins TRBV27 to TRBJ2-7; 7 bases line up with TRBD2. This CDR3 contains 13 residues. Germline V gene data show CDR1 as MNHEY and CDR2 as SMNVEV (reference sequence). The V and J ends lost 5 bases and 5 bases, in that order; junction bases with no gene match: 6. The DNA of the CDR3 is TGTGCCAGCAGTCGAGGACTAGTCGACGAGCAGTACTTC. This translates into CASSRGLVDEQYF.

This clonotype was seen more than once but under ten times. V and J are TRBV12-3 or TRBV12-4 and TRBJ1-4; a possible D gene is TRBD1 (5 bases). The CDR3 sequence is 15 residues long. Trimming cost V 3 bases and J 8 bases, with 16 bases left between them. The CDR3 loop reads CASSLRGGRGEKLFF. CDR3 coding DNA: TGTGCCAGCAGTTTGAGGGGCGGGAGAGGGGAAAAACTGTTTTTT.

V gene TRBV20-1 combines with J gene TRBJ2-5; D not resolved. V lost 3 bases to trimming and J lost 3 bases, with 5 bases between them. Germline CDR1 and CDR2: DFQATT and SNEGSKA (reference sequence). The CDR3 has 11 residues. In DNA form, the CDR3 reads TGCAGTGCTAGGCCAGAAGAGACCCAGTACTTC. Translated: CSARPEETQYF.

Worth noting for this clonotype: This may arise from a read error, as a much more abundant clone is one base away. Without the conserved terminal phenylalanine or tryptophan, this CDR3 likely stems from a read error. The chain carries TRBV27 and TRBJ2-1, with 10 bases matching TRBD1. This CDR3 has 14 amino acids. Per germline, CDR1 MNHEY and CDR2 SMNVEV (reference sequence). The V and J ends lost 8 bases and 2 bases, in that order; junction bases with no gene match: 3. CDR3 sequence reads: CASSGTGAYNEQFL. The CDR3 DNA reads as TGTGCCAGCTCCGGGACAGGGGCCTACAATGAGCAGTTCTTG.

V gene TRBV5-6 combines with J gene TRBJ2-1; a possible D gene is TRBD2 (6 bases). Trimming stripped 4 bases from V and 9 bases from J, with 17 bases between. This CDR3 is 14 amino acids long. CDR1 is SGHDT and CDR2 is YYEEEE in the germline V gene. DNA for the CDR3: TGTGCCAGCAGCGAAGGAGGGCCTACGGGTGAGCAGTTCTTC. Translating it yields CASSEGGPTGEQFF.

This clonotype was seen a few times. The chain links TRBV12-3 or TRBV12-4 to TRBJ2-7; 8 bases are shared with TRBD2. This CDR3 has 15 amino acids. Trimming at V came to 3 bases and at J to 6 bases, leaving 10 bases not matched to a gene. The CDR3 loop is CASSFSGTSLGEQYF. The CDR3 nucleotides are TGTGCCAGCAGTTTCTCGGGGACTAGTCTCGGCGAGCAGTACTTC.

Details on this clonotype: The junction departs from the called germline gene at one end, perhaps through a read error. The rearrangement joins TRBV4-2 to TRBJ2-1, with a tentative D call TRBD2 (7 bases). Germline assignment: CDR1 LGHNA and CDR2 YNFKEQ. The CDR3 has 17 residues. CDR3: CASSQDFWGGGGGEQFF. In nucleotides, the CDR3 is TGTGCCAGCAGTCAAGATTTCTGGGGGGGGGGAGGGGGTGAGCAGTTCTTC.

V is TRBV20-1 and J is TRBJ2-1; 8 bases fit TRBD2. V trimming: 6 bases; J trimming: 3 bases; junction bases outside the gene matches: 16. There are 17 residues in the CDR3. In germline, CDR1 is DFQATT, CDR2 SNEGSKA (reference sequence). The chain's CDR3 is CSAPSPYGLAFYNEQFF. The CDR3 DNA is TGCAGTGCCCCTTCACCCTATGGACTAGCTTTCTACAATGAGCAGTTCTTC.

There are a few counts of this clonotype. The V and J genes are TRBV5-1 and TRBJ2-5; tentatively, D is TRBD1 (5 bases). This CDR3 has 13 amino acids. Trimming stripped 0 bases from V and 4 bases from J, with 7 bases between. The V gene's germline CDR1 is SGHRS and CDR2 YFSETQ. In DNA form, the CDR3 reads TGCGCCAGCAGCTTGGCAGGGCCAGAGACCCAGTACTTC. Protein: CASSLAGPETQYF.

This clonotype has a handful of counts. The V gene is TRBV27, the J gene TRBJ2-5, with TRBD1 matching 8 bases. The V gene's germline CDR1 is MNHEY and CDR2 SMNVEV (reference sequence). This CDR3 has 14 residues. V lost 6 bases to trimming and J lost 5 bases; unmatched junction nucleotides: 8. CDR3: CASRRQGAGETQYF. DNA of the CDR3: TGTGCCAGCAGGAGGCAGGGGGCAGGGGAGACCCAGTACTTC.

V usage is TRBV29-1 and J usage is TRBJ2-2; either TRBD1 or TRBD2 may fit D (5 bases each). From germline, CDR1 is SQVTM and CDR2 ANQGSEA. Trimming stripped 2 bases from V and 1 base from J, with 17 bases between. The CDR3 extends over 17 amino acids. The chain's CDR3 is CSVERRGRARNTGELFF. DNA for the CDR3: TGCAGCGTTGAACGTCGGGGCAGGGCGCGGAACACCGGGGAGCTGTTTTTT.

Points on this clonotype: A read error may produce the germline difference seen at one junction end. The chain combines TRBV15 with TRBJ2-7; tentative D call: TRBD1 (6 bases). The germline gives CDR1 LNHNV, CDR2 YYDKDF (reference sequence). CDR3 length: 14 residues. This CDR3 is CATRRDYRVNEQYF. The CDR3, as DNA: TGTGCCACCCGCAGAGATTACAGGGTCAACGAGCAGTACTTC.

This clonotype was picked up a small number of times. The chain carries TRBV4-3 and TRBJ1-6; TRBD1 aligns across 9 bases. The germline CDR1 and CDR2 sequences are LGHNA and YSLEER. Trimming cost V 6 bases and J 6 bases; bases outside gene matches: 6. CDR3 length: 15 amino acids. The CDR3 spells CASRRTGGGNSPLHF. The CDR3 coding sequence is TGCGCCAGCAGGCGCACAGGGGGCGGTAATTCACCCCTCCACTTT.

V and J are TRBV4-2 and TRBJ2-6; D may be TRBD1 (5 bases). Trimming took 2 bases from V and 0 from J, leaving 8 bases between them. The CDR3 spans 16 residues. Germline loops: CDR1 LGHNA, CDR2 YNFKEQ. The CDR3 loop is CASSQSDTSGANVLTF. CDR3 DNA: TGTGCCAGCAGCCAATCGGACACCTCTGGGGCCAACGTCCTGACTTTC.